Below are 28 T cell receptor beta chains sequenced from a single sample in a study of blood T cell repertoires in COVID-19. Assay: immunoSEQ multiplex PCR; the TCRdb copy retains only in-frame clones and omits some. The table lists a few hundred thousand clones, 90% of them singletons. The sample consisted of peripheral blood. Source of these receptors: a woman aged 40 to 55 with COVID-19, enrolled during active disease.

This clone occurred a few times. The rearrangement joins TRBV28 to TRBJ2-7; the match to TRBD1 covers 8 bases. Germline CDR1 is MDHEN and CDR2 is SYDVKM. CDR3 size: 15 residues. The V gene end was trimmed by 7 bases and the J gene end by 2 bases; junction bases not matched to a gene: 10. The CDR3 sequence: CASKILTGETYEQYF. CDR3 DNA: TGTGCCAGCAAAATCTTGACAGGGGAGACCTACGAGCAGTACTTC.

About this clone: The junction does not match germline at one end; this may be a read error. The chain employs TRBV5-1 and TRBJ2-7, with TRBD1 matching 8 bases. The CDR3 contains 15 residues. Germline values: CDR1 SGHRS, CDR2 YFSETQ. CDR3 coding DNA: TGCGCCAGCAGCCCTGTCCGGACAGGGTCCTACGGGCAGTACTTC. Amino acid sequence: CASSPVRTGSYGQYF.

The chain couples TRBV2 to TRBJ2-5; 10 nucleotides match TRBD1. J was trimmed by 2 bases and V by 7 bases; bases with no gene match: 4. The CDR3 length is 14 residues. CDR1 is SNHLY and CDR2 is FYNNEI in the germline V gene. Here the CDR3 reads CASNPGQGQETQYF. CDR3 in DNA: TGTGCCAGCAACCCGGGACAGGGGCAAGAGACCCAGTACTTC.

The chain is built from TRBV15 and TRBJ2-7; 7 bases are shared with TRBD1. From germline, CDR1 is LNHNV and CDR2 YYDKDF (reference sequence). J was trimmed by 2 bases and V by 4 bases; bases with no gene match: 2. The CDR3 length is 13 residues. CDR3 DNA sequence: TGTGCCACCAGCATAGGACAGGCCTACGAGCAGTACTTC. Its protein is CATSIGQAYEQYF.

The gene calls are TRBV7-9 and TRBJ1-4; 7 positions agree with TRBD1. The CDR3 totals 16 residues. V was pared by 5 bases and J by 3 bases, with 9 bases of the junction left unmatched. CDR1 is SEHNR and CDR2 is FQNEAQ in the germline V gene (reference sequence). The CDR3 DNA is TGTGCCAGCAGCATGAGTGGGACAGCACCTAATGAAAAACTGTTTTTT. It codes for CASSMSGTAPNEKLFF.

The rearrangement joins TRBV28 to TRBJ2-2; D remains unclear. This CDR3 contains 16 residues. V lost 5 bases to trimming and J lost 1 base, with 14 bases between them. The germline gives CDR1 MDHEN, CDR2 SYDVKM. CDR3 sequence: CASSHLPFGNTGELFF. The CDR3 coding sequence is TGTGCCAGCAGTCACCTACCCTTTGGGAACACCGGGGAGCTGTTTTTT. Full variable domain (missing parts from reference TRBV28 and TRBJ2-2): DVKVTQSSRYLVKRTGEKVFLECVQDMDHENMFWYRQDPGLGLRLIYFSYDVKMKEKGDIPEGYSVSREKKERFSLILESASTNQTSMYLCASSHLPFGNTGELFFGEGSRLTVL.

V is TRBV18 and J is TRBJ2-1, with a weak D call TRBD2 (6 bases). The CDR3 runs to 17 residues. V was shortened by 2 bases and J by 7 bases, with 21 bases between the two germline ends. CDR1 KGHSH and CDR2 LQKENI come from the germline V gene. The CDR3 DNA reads TGTGCCAGCTCACCAAACTACGCGGGACGTAGCGGAAATGAGCAGTTCTTC. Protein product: CASSPNYAGRSGNEQFF.

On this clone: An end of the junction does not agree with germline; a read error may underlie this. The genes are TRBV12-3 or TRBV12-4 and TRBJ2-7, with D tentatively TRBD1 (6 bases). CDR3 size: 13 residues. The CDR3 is CASSSLRGQGKHF. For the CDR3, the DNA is TGTGCCAGCAGTTCGTTGAGGGGACAAGGGAAGCACTTC.

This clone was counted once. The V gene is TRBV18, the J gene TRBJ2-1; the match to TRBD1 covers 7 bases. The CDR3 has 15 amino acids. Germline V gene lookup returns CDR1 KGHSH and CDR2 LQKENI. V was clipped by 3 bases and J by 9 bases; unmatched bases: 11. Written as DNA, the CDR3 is TGTGCCAGCTCACCGTCAGACAGGGAGTTCGGTGAGCAGTTCTTC. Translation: CASSPSDREFGEQFF.

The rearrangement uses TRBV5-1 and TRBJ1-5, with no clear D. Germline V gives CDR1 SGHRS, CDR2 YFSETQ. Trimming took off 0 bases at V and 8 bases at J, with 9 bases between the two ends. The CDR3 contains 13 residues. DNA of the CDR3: TGCGCCAGCAGCTTGGACCCGGCGGAGCCCCAGCATTTT. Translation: CASSLDPAEPQHF.

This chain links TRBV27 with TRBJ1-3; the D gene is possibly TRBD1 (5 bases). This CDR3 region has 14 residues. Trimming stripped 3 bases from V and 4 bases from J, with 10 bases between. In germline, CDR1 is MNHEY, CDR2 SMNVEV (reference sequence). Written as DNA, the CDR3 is TGTGCCAGCAGTTTCACAGGTCGAGGAAACACCATATATTTT. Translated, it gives CASSFTGRGNTIYF.

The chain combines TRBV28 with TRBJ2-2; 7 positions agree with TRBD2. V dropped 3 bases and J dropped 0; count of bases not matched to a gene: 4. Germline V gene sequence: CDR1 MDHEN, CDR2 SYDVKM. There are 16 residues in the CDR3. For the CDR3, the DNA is TGTGCCAGCAGTTTGGGGGAGGGCCCGAACACCGGGGAGCTGTTTTTT. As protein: CASSLGEGPNTGELFF.

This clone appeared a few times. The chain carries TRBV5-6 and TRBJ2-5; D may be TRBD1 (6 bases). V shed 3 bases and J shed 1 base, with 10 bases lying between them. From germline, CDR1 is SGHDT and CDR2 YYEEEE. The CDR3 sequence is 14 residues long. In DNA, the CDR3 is TGTGCCAGCAGCTCCCAACAGGGCCAAGAGACCCAGTACTTC. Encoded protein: CASSSQQGQETQYF. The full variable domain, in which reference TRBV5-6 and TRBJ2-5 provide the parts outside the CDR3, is DAGVTQSPTHLIKTRGQQVTLRCSPKSGHDTVSWYQQALGQGPQFIFQYYEEEERQRGNFPDRFSGHQFPNYSSELNVNALLLGDSALYLCASSSQQGQETQYFGPGTRLLVL.

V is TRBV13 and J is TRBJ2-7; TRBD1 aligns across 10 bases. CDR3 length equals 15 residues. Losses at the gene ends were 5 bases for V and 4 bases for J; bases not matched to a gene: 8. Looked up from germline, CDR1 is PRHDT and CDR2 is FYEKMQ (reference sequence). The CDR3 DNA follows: TGTGCCAGCAGCACCTGGGACAGGGGAAAGTACGAGCAGTACTTC. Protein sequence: CASSTWDRGKYEQYF.

CDR3 sequence reads: CASTKTPGQIMNTEAFF. The DNA for the CDR3 is TGTGCCAGTACCAAAACTCCGGGACAGATCATGAACACTGAAGCTTTCTTT. This chain uses TRBV19 with TRBJ1-1; 7 nucleotides line up with TRBD1. Germline lookup yields CDR1 LNHDA and CDR2 SQIVND (reference sequence). This CDR3 comprises 17 residues. Unmatched junction bases numbered 14, after V lost 7 bases and J lost 0 bases.

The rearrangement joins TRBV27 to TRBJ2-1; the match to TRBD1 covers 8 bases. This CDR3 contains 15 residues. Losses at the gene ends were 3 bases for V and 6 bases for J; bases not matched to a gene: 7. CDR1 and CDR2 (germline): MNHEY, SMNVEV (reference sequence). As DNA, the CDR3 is TGTGCCAGCAGTTTTATCTCTGGACAGGGCAATGAGCAGTTCTTC. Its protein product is CASSFISGQGNEQFF.

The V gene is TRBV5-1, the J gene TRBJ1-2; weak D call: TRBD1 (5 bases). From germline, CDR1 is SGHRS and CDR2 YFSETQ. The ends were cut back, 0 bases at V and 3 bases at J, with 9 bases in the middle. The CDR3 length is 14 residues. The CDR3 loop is CASSLGQTHYGYTF. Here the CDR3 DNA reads TGCGCCAGCAGCTTGGGACAGACCCACTATGGCTACACCTTC.

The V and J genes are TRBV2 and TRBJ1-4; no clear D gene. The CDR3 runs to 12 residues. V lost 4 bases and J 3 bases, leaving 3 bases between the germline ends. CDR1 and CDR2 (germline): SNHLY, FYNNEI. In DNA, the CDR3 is TGTGCCAGCAGTGGGCCTAATGAAAAACTGTTTTTT. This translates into CASSGPNEKLFF.

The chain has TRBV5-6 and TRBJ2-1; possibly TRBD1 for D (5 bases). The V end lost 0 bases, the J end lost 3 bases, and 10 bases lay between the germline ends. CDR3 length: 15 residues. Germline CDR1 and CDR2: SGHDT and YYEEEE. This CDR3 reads CASSLEGSYYNEQFF. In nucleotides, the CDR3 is TGTGCCAGCAGCTTGGAGGGGTCTTACTACAATGAGCAGTTCTTC.

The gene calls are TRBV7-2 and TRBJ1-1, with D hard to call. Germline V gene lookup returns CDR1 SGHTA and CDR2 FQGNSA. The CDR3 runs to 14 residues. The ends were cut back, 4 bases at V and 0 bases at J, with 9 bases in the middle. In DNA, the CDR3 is TGTGCCAGCAGCTATGAGATTCTGAACACTGAAGCTTTCTTT. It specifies CASSYEILNTEAFF.

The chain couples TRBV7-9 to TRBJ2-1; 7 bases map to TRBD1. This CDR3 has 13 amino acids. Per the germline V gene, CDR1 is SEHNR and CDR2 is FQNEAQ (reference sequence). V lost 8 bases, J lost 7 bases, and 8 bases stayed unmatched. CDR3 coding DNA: TGTGCCAGCCACTCGACAGGGATGAATGAGCAGTTCTTC. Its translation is CASHSTGMNEQFF.

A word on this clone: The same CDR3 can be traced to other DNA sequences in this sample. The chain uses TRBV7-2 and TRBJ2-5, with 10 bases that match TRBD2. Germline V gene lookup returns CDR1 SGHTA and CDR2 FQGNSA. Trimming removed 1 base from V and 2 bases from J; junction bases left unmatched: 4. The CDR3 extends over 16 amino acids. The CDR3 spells CASSLVGSGGQETQYF. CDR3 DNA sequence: TGTGCCAGCAGCTTAGTCGGTAGCGGGGGGCAAGAGACCCAGTACTTC.

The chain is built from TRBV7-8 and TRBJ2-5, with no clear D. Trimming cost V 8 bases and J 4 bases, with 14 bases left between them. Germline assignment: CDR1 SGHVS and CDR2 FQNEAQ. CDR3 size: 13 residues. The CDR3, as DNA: TGTGCCAGCGCCGGAGCCCGAGCAGAGACCCAGTACTTC. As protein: CASAGARAETQYF. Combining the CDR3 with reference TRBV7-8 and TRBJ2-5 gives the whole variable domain GAGVSQSPRYKVAKRGQDVALRCDPISGHVSLFWYQQALGQGPEFLTYFQNEAQLDKSGLPSDRFFAERPEGSVSTLKIQRTQQEDSAVYLCASAGARAETQYFGPGTRLLVL.

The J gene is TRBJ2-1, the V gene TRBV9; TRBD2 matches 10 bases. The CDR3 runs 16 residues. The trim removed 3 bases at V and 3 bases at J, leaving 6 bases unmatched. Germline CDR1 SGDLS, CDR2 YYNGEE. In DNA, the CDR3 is TGTGCCAGCAGCGAAACTATAGCGGGGGGCTACAATGAGCAGTTCTTC. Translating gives CASSETIAGGYNEQFF.

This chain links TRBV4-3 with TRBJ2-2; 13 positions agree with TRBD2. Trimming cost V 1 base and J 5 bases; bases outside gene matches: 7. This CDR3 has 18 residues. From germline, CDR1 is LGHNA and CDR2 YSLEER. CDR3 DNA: TGCGCCAGCAGCCAAGCTACTAGCGGGGGGGCCATGACCGGGGAGCTGTTTTTT. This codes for CASSQATSGGAMTGELFF.

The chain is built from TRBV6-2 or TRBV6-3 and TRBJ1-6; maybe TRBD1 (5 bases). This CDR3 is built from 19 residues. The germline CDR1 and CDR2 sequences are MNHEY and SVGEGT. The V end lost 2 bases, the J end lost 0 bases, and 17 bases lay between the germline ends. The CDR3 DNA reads TGTGCCAGCAGTTACGAAGCGCTCCGGGGGAGCTCCTATAATTCACCCCTCCACTTT. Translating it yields CASSYEALRGSSYNSPLHF.

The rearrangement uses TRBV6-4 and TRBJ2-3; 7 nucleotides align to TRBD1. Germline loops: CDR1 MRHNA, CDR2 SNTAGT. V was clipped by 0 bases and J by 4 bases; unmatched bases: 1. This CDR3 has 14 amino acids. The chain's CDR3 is CASSDSGQADTQYF. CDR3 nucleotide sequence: TGTGCCAGCAGTGACTCTGGACAGGCAGATACGCAGTATTTT.

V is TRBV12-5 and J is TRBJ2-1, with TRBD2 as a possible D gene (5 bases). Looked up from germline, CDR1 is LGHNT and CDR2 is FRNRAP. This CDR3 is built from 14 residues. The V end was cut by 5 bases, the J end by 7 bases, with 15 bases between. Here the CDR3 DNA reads TGTGCTAGTGGTCCGGACTGGGAGTCTAATGAGCAGTTCTTC. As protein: CASGPDWESNEQFF.